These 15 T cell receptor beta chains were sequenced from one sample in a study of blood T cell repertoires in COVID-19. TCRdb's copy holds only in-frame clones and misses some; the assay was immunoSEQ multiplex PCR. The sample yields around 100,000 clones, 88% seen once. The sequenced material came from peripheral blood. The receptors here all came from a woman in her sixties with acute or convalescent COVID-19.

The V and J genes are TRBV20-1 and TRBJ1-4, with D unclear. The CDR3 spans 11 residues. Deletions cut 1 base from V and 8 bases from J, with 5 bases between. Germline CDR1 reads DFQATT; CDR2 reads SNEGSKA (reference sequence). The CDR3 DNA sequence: TGCAGTGCTAGAGTAGTAGAAAAACTGTTTTTT. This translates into CSARVVEKLFF.

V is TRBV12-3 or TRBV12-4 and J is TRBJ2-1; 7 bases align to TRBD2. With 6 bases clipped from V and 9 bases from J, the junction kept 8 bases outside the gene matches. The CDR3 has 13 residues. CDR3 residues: CASRPSGPSEQFF. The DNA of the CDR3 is TGTGCCAGCAGGCCTAGCGGCCCCAGTGAGCAGTTCTTC.

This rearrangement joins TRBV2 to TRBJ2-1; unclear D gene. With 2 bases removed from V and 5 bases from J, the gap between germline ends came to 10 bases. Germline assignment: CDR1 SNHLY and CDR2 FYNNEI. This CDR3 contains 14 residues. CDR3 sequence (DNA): TGTGCCAGCAGTGAAAGTGTCCCAGACAATGAGCAGTTCTTC. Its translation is CASSESVPDNEQFF.

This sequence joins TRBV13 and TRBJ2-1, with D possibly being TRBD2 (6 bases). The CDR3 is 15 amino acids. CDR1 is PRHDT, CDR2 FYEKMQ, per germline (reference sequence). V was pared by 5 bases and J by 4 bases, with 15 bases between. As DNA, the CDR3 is TGTGCCAGCAGCCCCCAGGGAGGAAGTTACAATGAGCAGTTCTTC. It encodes CASSPQGGSYNEQFF.

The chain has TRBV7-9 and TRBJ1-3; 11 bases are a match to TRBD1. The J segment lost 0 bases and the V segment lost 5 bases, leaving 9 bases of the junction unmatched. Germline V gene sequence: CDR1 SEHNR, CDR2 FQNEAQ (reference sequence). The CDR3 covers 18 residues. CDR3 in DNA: TGTGCCAGCAGCAAAAATCCCGGGACAGGGGGCTCTGGAAACACCATATATTTT. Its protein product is CASSKNPGTGGSGNTIYF.

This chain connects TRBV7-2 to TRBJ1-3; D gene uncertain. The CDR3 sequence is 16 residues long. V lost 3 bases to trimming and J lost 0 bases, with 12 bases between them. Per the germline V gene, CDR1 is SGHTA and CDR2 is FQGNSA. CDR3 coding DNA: TGTGCCAGCAGCTTTGGGCAGAGAAGCTCTGGAAACACCATATATTTT. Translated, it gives CASSFGQRSSGNTIYF.

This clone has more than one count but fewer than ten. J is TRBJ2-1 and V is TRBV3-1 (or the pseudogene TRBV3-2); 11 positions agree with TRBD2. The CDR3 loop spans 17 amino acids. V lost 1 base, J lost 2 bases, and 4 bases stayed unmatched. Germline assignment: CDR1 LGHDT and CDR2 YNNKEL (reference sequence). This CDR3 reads CASSQGPLAGAYNEQFF. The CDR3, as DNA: TGTGCCAGCAGCCAAGGGCCACTAGCGGGAGCCTACAATGAGCAGTTCTTC.

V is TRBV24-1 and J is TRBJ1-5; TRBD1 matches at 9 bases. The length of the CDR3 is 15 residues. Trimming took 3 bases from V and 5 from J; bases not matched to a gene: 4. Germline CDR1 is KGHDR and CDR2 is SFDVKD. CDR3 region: CATSDPTGGDQPQHF. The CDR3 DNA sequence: TGTGCCACCAGTGATCCGACAGGGGGTGATCAGCCCCAGCATTTT.

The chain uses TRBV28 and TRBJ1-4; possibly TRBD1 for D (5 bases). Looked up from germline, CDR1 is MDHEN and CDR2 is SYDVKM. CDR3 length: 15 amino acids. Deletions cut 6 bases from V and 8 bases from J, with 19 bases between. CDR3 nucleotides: TGTGCCAGCAGCCGGGGGACTCTAGGAAGAGAAAAACTGTTTTTT. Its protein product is CASSRGTLGREKLFF.

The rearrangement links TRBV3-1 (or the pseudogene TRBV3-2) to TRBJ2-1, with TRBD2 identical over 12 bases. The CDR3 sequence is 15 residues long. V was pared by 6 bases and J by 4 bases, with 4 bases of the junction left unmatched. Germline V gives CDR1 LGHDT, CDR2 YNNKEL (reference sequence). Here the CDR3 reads CASRPTSGGYNEQFF. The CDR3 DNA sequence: TGTGCCAGCAGACCGACTAGCGGGGGATACAATGAGCAGTTCTTC.

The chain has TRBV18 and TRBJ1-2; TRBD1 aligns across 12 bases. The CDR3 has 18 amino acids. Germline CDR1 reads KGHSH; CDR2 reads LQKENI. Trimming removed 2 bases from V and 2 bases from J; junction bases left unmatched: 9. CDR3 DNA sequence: TGTGCCAGCTCACCAAAATCTCCGGGACAGGGGGCAAACTATGGCTACACCTTC. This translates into CASSPKSPGQGANYGYTF.

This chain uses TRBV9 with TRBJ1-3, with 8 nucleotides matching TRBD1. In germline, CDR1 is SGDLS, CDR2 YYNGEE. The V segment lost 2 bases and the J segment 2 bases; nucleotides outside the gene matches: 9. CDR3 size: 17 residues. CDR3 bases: TGTGCCAGCAGCGTCGACTCTGGACAGGGCCCTGGAAACACCATATATTTT. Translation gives CASSVDSGQGPGNTIYF.

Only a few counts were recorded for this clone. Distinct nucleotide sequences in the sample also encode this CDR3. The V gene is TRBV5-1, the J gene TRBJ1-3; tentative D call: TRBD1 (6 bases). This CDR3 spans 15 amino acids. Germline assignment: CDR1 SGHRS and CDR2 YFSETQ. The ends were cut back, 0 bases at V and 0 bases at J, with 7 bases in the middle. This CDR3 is CASSLGQVSGNTIYF. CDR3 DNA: TGCGCCAGCAGCTTGGGACAGGTCTCTGGAAACACCATATATTTT.

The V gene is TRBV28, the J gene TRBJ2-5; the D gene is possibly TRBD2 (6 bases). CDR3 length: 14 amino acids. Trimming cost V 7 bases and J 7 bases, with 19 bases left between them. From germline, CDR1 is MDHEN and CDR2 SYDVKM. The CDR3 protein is CASTNYPSAGTQYF. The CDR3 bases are TGTGCCAGCACCAATTACCCTAGCGCTGGGACCCAGTACTTC.

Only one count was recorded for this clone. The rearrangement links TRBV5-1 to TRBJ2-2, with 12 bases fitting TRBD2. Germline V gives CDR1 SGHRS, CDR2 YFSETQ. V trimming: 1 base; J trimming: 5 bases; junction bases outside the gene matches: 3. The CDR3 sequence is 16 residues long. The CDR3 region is CASSLILAGGTGELFF. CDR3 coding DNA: TGCGCCAGCAGCTTGATTCTAGCGGGAGGGACCGGGGAGCTGTTTTTT.